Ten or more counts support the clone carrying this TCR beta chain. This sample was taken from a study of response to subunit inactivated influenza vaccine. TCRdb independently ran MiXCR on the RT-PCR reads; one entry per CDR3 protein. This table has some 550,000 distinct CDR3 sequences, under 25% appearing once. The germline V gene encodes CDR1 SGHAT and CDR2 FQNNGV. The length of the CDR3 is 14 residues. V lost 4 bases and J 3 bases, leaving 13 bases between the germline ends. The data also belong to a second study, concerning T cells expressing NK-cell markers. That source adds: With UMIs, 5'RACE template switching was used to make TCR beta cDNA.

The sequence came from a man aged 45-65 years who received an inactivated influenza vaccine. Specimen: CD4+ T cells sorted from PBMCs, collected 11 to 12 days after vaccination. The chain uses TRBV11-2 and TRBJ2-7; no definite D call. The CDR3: CASSSLRWDYEQYF. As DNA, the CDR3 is TGTGCCAGCAGCTCCTTACGTTGGGACTACGAGCAGTACTTC.